One and the same sample provided the 4 T cell receptor beta chains below, sequenced in a study of PD-1 blockade in classical Hodgkin lymphoma. The time point here: cycle 4 day 1 (C4D1), after less than 7 weeks of nivolumab. Every patient experienced relapse after autologous stem cell transplantation, and brentuximab vedotin exposure varied. Sequencing used immunoSEQ multiplex PCR; TCRdb keeps in-frame clones, though not all of them. The data contain tens of thousands of clones, nearly 90% of them singletons. Here the sequenced sample was peripheral blood mononuclear cells (PBMCs), taken before the fourth cycle of nivolumab. The receptors derive from a human donor with classical Hodgkin lymphoma.

V gene TRBV11-2 combines with J gene TRBJ2-5; D is ambiguous. Germline-derived CDR1 and CDR2 are SGHAT and FQNNGV. Trimming pared 0 bases from V and 6 bases from J, leaving 5 bases between. This CDR3 has 12 residues. As DNA, the CDR3 is TGTGCCAGCAGCTTAGATTGGAAGACCCAGTACTTC. Translation: CASSLDWKTQYF. Full variable domain (remainder filled in from reference TRBV11-2 and TRBJ2-5): EAGVAQSPRYKIIEKRQSVAFWCNPISGHATLYWYQQILGQGPKLLIQFQNNGVVDDSQLPKDRFSAERLKGVDSTLKIQPAKLEDSAVYLCASSLDWKTQYFGPGTRLLVL.

The J gene is TRBJ2-2, the V gene TRBV9; D is uncertain. In germline, CDR1 is SGDLS, CDR2 YYNGEE. The CDR3 loop spans 15 amino acids. Trimming pared 1 base from V and 7 bases from J, leaving 14 bases between. The CDR3 here is CASSVTQIRDGELFF. The CDR3 nucleotides are TGTGCCAGCAGCGTAACCCAGATTAGGGACGGGGAGCTGTTTTTT.

The V and J genes are TRBV4-2 and TRBJ1-5, with 8 bases that match TRBD1. Looked up from germline, CDR1 is LGHNA and CDR2 is YNFKEQ. J gave up 0 bases and V 1 base, and 2 bases lay outside the gene matches. This CDR3 has 16 residues. CDR3 DNA: TGTGCCAGCAGCCAAGTCACAGGGGGTAGCAATCAGCCCCAGCATTTT. Protein sequence: CASSQVTGGSNQPQHF.

This clone was seen a single time. J is TRBJ2-5 and V is TRBV5-1; tentative D call: TRBD2 (6 bases). The V gene's germline CDR1 is SGHRS and CDR2 YFSETQ. V was clipped by 0 bases and J by 2 bases, with 8 bases between them. The CDR3 length is 14 residues. The CDR3 bases are TGCGCCAGCAGCTTGGGTGGGGGGCAAGAGACCCAGTACTTC. Protein: CASSLGGGQETQYF.